This T cell receptor beta chain was observed in a study of cytomegalovirus exposure and HLA in healthy donors. Looked up from germline, CDR1 is SGHDT and CDR2 is YYEEEE. V lost 7 bases to trimming and J lost 13 bases; unmatched junction nucleotides: 17. The CDR3 sequence is 15 residues long. PCR amplification relied on 60 Vbeta primers (plus 13 Jbeta primers). TCRdb's copy holds only in-frame clones and misses some; the assay was immunoSEQ multiplex PCR. The data show roughly 120,000 clones, 82% seen once. The chain recombines TRBV5-6 with TRBJ2-1; 10 bases align to TRBD2. Material: PBMCs. This TCR was sampled from a man in his thirties or forties in good health and CMV-seropositive. CDR3 amino acids: CASDTRERGGRSQFF. The CDR3 DNA reads TGTGCCAGCGACACGCGGGAGCGGGGGGGCCGTTCCCAGTTCTTC.